Below are 26 T cell receptor beta chains sequenced from a single sample in a study of T cells in women clearing cervical HPV infection (dated by TCRdb to between 2018 and 2020). Library generation was performed with the immunoSEQ multiplex PCR assay. TCRdb took this table from immuneACCESS and kept in-frame rearrangements with V and J called. Such tables lack part of the clones; where checked against another copy, unresolved V genes explain under half of the gap, and the rest is unexplained. This sample's clone table shows more than 15,000 clones. The top ten hold approximately 15% of the sample. Sequencing was done on a sample of blood buffy coat. These receptors originate from a woman aged 18-70 years with a cervical HPV16 infection that either progressed to CIN3+ or cleared (not recorded which).

Details on this clone: The CDR3 end lies 3 residues beyond the end of the read and is filled in from the germline J gene. This chain connects TRBV30 to TRBJ1-2; tentative D call: TRBD1 (5 bases). The CDR3 spans 11 residues. Per germline, CDR1 GTSNPN and CDR2 SVGIG (reference sequence). CDR3 sequence: CAWGHFYDYTF. The sequenced part of the CDR3 DNA is TGTGCCTGGGGACACTTCTACGAC.

Comment on this clone: Read data end 3 residues before the CDR3 end; the end is taken from the germline J gene. The chain employs TRBV7-2 and TRBJ1-2, with D hard to call. Trimming took off 4 bases at V and 0 bases at J, with 9 bases between the two ends. Germline V gene lookup returns CDR1 SGHTA and CDR2 FQGNSA. This CDR3 comprises 14 residues. CDR3 in amino acids: CASSSGSANYGYTF. The sequenced CDR3 bases are TGTGCCAGCAGCTCAGGATCGGCTAACTATGGC.

As concerns this clone: The DNA ends 3 residues before the CDR3 does, and the rest of the CDR3 is filled in from the germline J gene. J is TRBJ1-2 and V is TRBV30, with TRBD1 matching 7 bases. Trimming removed 2 bases from V and 7 bases from J; junction bases left unmatched: 16. The CDR3 has 16 residues. Germline assignment: CDR1 GTSNPN and CDR2 SVGIG (reference sequence). The DNA read from the CDR3 is TGTGCCTGGAGTAAAGGCCGGGGGAGGGGGCGAGGTGGC. Encoded protein: CAWSKGRGRGRGG. The whole CDR3 protein is CAWSKGRGRGRGGYTF. The whole variable domain, filled in from reference TRBV30 and TRBJ1-2, reads SQTIHQWPATLVQPVGSPLSLECTVEGTSNPNLYWYRQAAGRGLQLLFYSVGIGQISSEVPQNLSASRPQDRQFILSSKKLLLSDSGFYLCAWSKGRGRGRGGYTFGSGTRLTVV.

Details on this clone: The read stops 3 residues short of the end of the CDR3; the missing end is completed from the germline J gene. The V gene is TRBV18, the J gene TRBJ1-2; D call uncertain. This CDR3 region has 16 residues. Germline CDR1 reads KGHSH; CDR2 reads LQKENI. CDR3 sequence: CASSPYLGLASNDYTF. The covered CDR3 bases are TGTGCCAGCTCACCGTACCTAGGACTAGCTTCCAATGAC.

The CDR3 loop reads CASSFGTGYDYTF. CDR3 DNA (partial): TGTGCCAGTAGTTTCGGGACAGGGTACGAC. This chain connects TRBV19 to TRBJ1-2; 9 nucleotides match TRBD1. Sequencing ends 3 residues short of the CDR3 end; the germline J gene provides the rest. CDR3 length: 13 residues. Germline CDR1 and CDR2: LNHDA and SQIVND (reference sequence).

In regard to this clone: The read ends 3 residues early relative to the CDR3; the germline J gene fills the gap. The chain has TRBV27 and TRBJ2-7; D is uncertain. CDR3 length: 12 amino acids. In germline, CDR1 is MNHEY, CDR2 SMNVEV (reference sequence). Trimming removed 5 bases at V and 0 bases at J, with 5 bases between. The chain's CDR3 is CASSPHSYEQYF. The sequenced part of the CDR3 DNA is TGTGCCAGCAGTCCACACTCCTACGAG.

On this clone itself: The read comes to an end 3 residues before the CDR3 does, leaving the germline J gene to fill in the end. The rearrangement links TRBV23-1 to TRBJ2-3; 13 nucleotides line up with TRBD2. TRBV23-1 is identified as an open reading frame with a role that is uncertain. J lost 2 bases, V lost 3 bases, and 8 bases had no gene match. This CDR3 comprises 18 residues. CDR3 DNA (partial): TGCGCCAGCAGTCACCACGGGACTAGCGGGACCAACACAGATACG. The encoded protein is CASSHHGTSGTNTDT. The whole CDR3 is CASSHHGTSGTNTDTQYF.

A remark on this clone: The read halts 3 residues ahead of the CDR3 end, with the missing end drawn from the germline J gene. V gene TRBV20-1 combines with J gene TRBJ1-1; 10 bases fit TRBD1. The CDR3 is 15 residues long. V shed 3 bases and J 4 bases; nucleotides not matched to a gene: 8. Germline CDR1 and CDR2: DFQATT and SNEGSKA (reference sequence). Incomplete CDR3 DNA: TGCAGTGCTAGCGATAGTCGGACAGGGGGCACTGAA. It specifies CSASDSRTGGTE. The whole CDR3 sequence reads CSASDSRTGGTEAFF.

As concerns this clone: Read sequence stops 3 residues before the CDR3 end, and the germline J gene provides the missing end. The V and J genes are TRBV4-2 and TRBJ1-2, with D perhaps TRBD1 (6 bases). Deletions cut 0 bases from V and 0 bases from J, with 17 bases between. The CDR3 extends over 18 amino acids. Germline CDR1 and CDR2: LGHNA and YNFKEQ. The CDR3 is CASSQDRPGANSNYGYTF. CDR3 bases read: TGTGCCAGCAGCCAAGATCGGCCAGGGGCAAATTCTAACTATGGC.

About this clone: Read coverage stops 3 residues before the CDR3 terminus; the germline J gene supplies the remainder. The chain recombines TRBV30 with TRBJ1-1; 7 nucleotides align to TRBD1. V lost 4 bases, J lost 0 bases, and 14 bases stayed unmatched. Looked up from germline, CDR1 is GTSNPN and CDR2 is SVGIG (reference sequence). CDR3 length: 17 residues. CDR3 bases read: TGTGCCTGGAACAACAGGGGTGGAATCCGAGTGAACACTGAA. It translates to CAWNNRGGIRVNTE. The CDR3 in its entirety is CAWNNRGGIRVNTEAFF.

A note on this clone: Sequencing ends 3 residues short of the CDR3 end; the germline J gene provides the rest. The chain combines TRBV12-5 with TRBJ2-5, with 7 bases identical to TRBD2. Germline loops: CDR1 LGHNT, CDR2 FRNRAP. Unmatched junction bases numbered 10, after V lost 7 bases and J lost 2 bases. This CDR3 is built from 15 residues. The CDR3 bases that were read are TGTGCTAGTGCCTTCACCGGGGGGTCACAAGAGACC. Amino acid sequence: CASAFTGGSQET. From start to end, the CDR3 is CASAFTGGSQETQYF. The full variable domain, with the rest looked up from reference TRBV12-5 and TRBJ2-5, is DARVTQTPRHKVTEMGQEVTMRCQPILGHNTVFWYRQTMMQGLELLAYFRNRAPLDDSGMPKDRFSAEMPDATLATLKIQPSEPRDSAVYFCASAFTGGSQETQYFGPGTRLLVL.

The CDR3 loop reads CASSPTGQGLRNTIYF. The CDR3 DNA, read in part, is TGTGCCAGCTCACCGACGGGACAGGGTTTACGGAACACC. V is TRBV18 and J is TRBJ1-3; 9 bases map to TRBD1. Coverage ceases 3 residues before the CDR3 finishes, and the germline J gene fills in the end. The germline V gene encodes CDR1 KGHSH and CDR2 LQKENI. Trimming cost V 3 bases and J 7 bases; bases outside gene matches: 10. This CDR3 spans 16 amino acids.

Worth noting for this clone: Read coverage stops 3 residues before the CDR3 terminus; the germline J gene supplies the remainder. This rearrangement joins TRBV20-1 to TRBJ2-1; D is perhaps TRBD1 (5 bases). The CDR3 has 12 amino acids. V was shortened by 5 bases and J by 2 bases, with 7 bases between the two germline ends. Per the germline V gene, CDR1 is DFQATT and CDR2 is SNEGSKA (reference sequence). CDR3 DNA (partial): TGCAGTGCTGAGACAGCCTACAATGAG. Protein: CSAETAYNE. The whole CDR3 protein reads CSAETAYNEQFF.

Notes on this clone: The read terminates 3 residues ahead of where the CDR3 ends, so the germline J gene completes it. The chain joins TRBV5-6 to TRBJ1-1; TRBD1 matches at 10 bases. The germline gives CDR1 SGHDT, CDR2 YYEEEE. The CDR3 is made up of 14 amino acids. The V and J ends lost 5 bases and 3 bases, in that order; junction bases with no gene match: 4. The chain's CDR3 is CASRLGQGYTEAFF. CDR3 DNA (partial): TGTGCCAGCAGGCTGGGACAGGGGTACACTGAA.

As to this clone: The CDR3 end lies 3 residues beyond the end of the read and is filled in from the germline J gene. This rearrangement joins TRBV4-1 to TRBJ1-2, with TRBD1 matching over 7 bases. The CDR3 is made up of 13 amino acids. CDR1 is MGHRA and CDR2 is YSYEKL in the germline V gene. V lost 2 bases, J lost 7 bases, and 4 bases stayed unmatched. CDR3 loop: CASSQTGAFGYTF. The CDR3 DNA, read in part, is TGCGCCAGCAGCCAAACAGGGGCCTTTGGC.

In regard to this clone: The read comes to an end 3 residues before the CDR3 does, leaving the germline J gene to fill in the end. The genes are TRBV24-1 and TRBJ2-1; the D is unclear. Germline V gene sequence: CDR1 KGHDR, CDR2 SFDVKD. The ends were cut back, 7 bases at V and 4 bases at J, with 10 bases in the middle. The CDR3 runs to 13 residues. CDR3 DNA, as far as it was read: TGTGCCACCAGGGGCCCGGAGTACAATGAG. It codes for CATRGPEYNE. The CDR3 in its entirety is CATRGPEYNEQFF.

On this clone: The CDR3 end falls 3 residues outside the read, so it is completed with the germline J gene. This chain joins TRBV19 and TRBJ2-7, with 7 bases lining up with TRBD1. The CDR3 length is 14 residues. Germline CDR1 reads LNHDA; CDR2 reads SQIVND (reference sequence). With 3 bases clipped from V and 3 bases from J, the junction kept 5 bases outside the gene matches. The part of the CDR3 DNA that was read is TGTGCCAGTAGTATGGGACAGAGGGACTACGAG. As protein: CASSMGQRDYE. The CDR3 in its entirety is CASSMGQRDYEQYF.

Regarding this clone: The read is 3 residues too short to cover the CDR3 end, so that end is filled in from the germline J gene. J is TRBJ2-3 and V is TRBV7-3; 7 bases are shared with TRBD2. Germline CDR1 and CDR2: SGHTA and FQGTGA. The junction had 3 bases not matched to a gene; V was cut back by 2 bases and J by 1 base. The CDR3 contains 15 residues. CDR3 region: CASSLLADGTDTQYF. CDR3 DNA, as far as it was read: TGTGCCAGCAGCTTACTAGCGGACGGCACAGATACG. The full variable domain, rest sourced from reference TRBV7-3 and TRBJ2-3, is GAGVSQTPSNKVTEKGKYVELRCDPISGHTALYWYRQSLGQGPEFLIYFQGTGAADDSGLPNDRFFAVRPEGSVSTLKIQRTERGDSAVYLCASSLLADGTDTQYFGPGTRLTVL.

Concerning this clone itself: The DNA ends 3 residues before the CDR3 does, and the rest of the CDR3 is filled in from the germline J gene. This chain connects TRBV6-2 or TRBV6-3 to TRBJ2-7; 8 bases line up with TRBD2. Germline CDR1 MNHEY, CDR2 SVGEGT. CDR3 length: 14 amino acids. V lost 7 bases, J lost 3 bases, and 8 bases stayed unmatched. CDR3 residues: CASTGGSGYYEQYF. The DNA read from the CDR3 is TGTGCCAGCACGGGGGGGTCGGGTTACTACGAG.

A note on this clone: The CDR3 end is not reached by the read, which stops 3 residues before it; the germline J gene fills it in. The genes are TRBV19 and TRBJ2-7; D is perhaps TRBD1 (6 bases). Trimming removed 1 base from V and 6 bases from J, with 10 bases in between. The CDR3 contains 13 residues. Germline loops: CDR1 LNHDA, CDR2 SQIVND (reference sequence). The CDR3 spells CASSIAGRGEQYF. Incomplete CDR3 DNA: TGTGCCAGTAGTATAGCAGGCAGGGGCGAG.

With respect to this clone: The sequenced fragment ends 3 residues before the CDR3 boundary, so the rest is inferred from the germline J gene. The chain employs TRBV14 and TRBJ2-1; 9 bases are a match to TRBD1. V dropped 4 bases and J dropped 7; count of bases not matched to a gene: 17. This CDR3 region has 18 residues. The germline V gene has CDR1 SGHDN and CDR2 FVKESK. The sequenced part of the CDR3 DNA is TGTGCCAGCAGCCTATTAATGGTAGGGACAGGGCTAGGAAATGAG. This encodes CASSLLMVGTGLGNE. The whole CDR3 sequence is CASSLLMVGTGLGNEQFF.

Regarding this clone: The read ends 3 residues shy of where the CDR3 ends; the end is completed using the germline J gene. The V and J genes are TRBV7-6 and TRBJ1-2; D possibly corresponds to TRBD1 (6 bases). This CDR3 has 14 amino acids. Germline-derived CDR1 and CDR2 are SGHVS and FNYEAQ. V was cut by 5 bases and J by 2 bases, with 12 bases left in between. Partial CDR3 DNA: TGTGCCAGCAGCGCCTCCCAGGGGAACTATGGC. Protein product: CASSASQGNYG. The complete CDR3 sequence is CASSASQGNYGYTF.

CDR3 residues: CASSLGGGRRYEQYF. CDR3 DNA (partial): TGCGCCAGCAGCTTGGGAGGGGGTAGGCGGTACGAG. This sequence joins TRBV5-1 and TRBJ2-7; D is perhaps TRBD1 (6 bases). The CDR3 extends 3 residues past the end of the read, so its final part is completed from the germline J gene. Germline CDR1 is SGHRS and CDR2 is YFSETQ. V was shortened by 0 bases and J by 4 bases, with 14 bases between the two germline ends. The CDR3 has 15 residues. Variable domain in full (rest from reference TRBV5-1 and TRBJ2-7): KAGVTQTPRYLIKTRGQQVTLSCSPISGHRSVSWYQQTPGQGLQFLFEYFSETQRNKGNFPGRFSGRQFSNSRSEMNVSTLELGDSALYLCASSLGGGRRYEQYFGPGTRLTVT.

Worth noting for this clone: The DNA ends 3 residues before the CDR3 does, and the rest of the CDR3 is filled in from the germline J gene. This chain connects TRBV10-1 to TRBJ1-2; 9 positions agree with TRBD1. Germline values: CDR1 WNHNN, CDR2 SYGVQD (reference sequence). V was clipped by 5 bases and J by 5 bases; unmatched bases: 3. The CDR3 is 13 amino acids. The part of the CDR3 DNA that was read is TGCGCCAGCAGTCCGACAGGGGGTTATGGC. Translation: CASSPTGGYG. The CDR3 as a whole reads CASSPTGGYGYTF.

CDR3 DNA (partial): TGCGCCAGCAGCTTCAGAGCGGGGGCGAACACCGGGGAG. It yields the protein CASSFRAGANTGE. The whole CDR3 sequence is CASSFRAGANTGELFF. V usage is TRBV5-1 and J usage is TRBJ2-2, with 8 bases aligning to TRBD2. The sequence runs out 3 residues before the end of the CDR3; the remainder is reconstructed from the germline J gene. Germline CDR1 SGHRS, CDR2 YFSETQ. This CDR3 is built from 16 residues. The V gene end was trimmed by 2 bases and the J gene end by 0 bases; junction bases not matched to a gene: 3.

A word on this clone: From the germline J gene comes the end of the CDR3, since the read stops 3 residues before it. The chain employs TRBV20-1 and TRBJ1-1; D unclear. CDR1 DFQATT and CDR2 SNEGSKA come from the germline V gene (reference sequence). The CDR3 has 14 amino acids. Between the trimmed V and J ends, which lost 0 bases and 2 bases, there was a span of 10 bases. This CDR3 reads CSARDLKGNTEAFF. The CDR3 DNA, read in part, is TGCAGTGCTAGAGATCTGAAGGGCAACACTGAA.